Following are 14 T cell receptor beta chains from one sample sequenced in a study of T cell repertoires in cytomegalovirus infection. These receptors have no identified antigens. TCRdb fed the reads into MiXCR, producing one record per CDR3 protein. The sample holds approximately 500,000 distinct CDR3 sequences, more than 30% seen once. The material sequenced was cultured PBMCs, taken from culture after CMV antigen stimulation. These receptors all come from a human donor in good health (CMV status not recorded). Some clones in this sample may be carry-over from other donors' samples.

The gene calls are TRBV28 and TRBJ2-7; 9 bases align to TRBD1. Germline CDR1 MDHEN, CDR2 SYDVKM. This CDR3 is 14 amino acids long. The V gene end was trimmed by 5 bases and the J gene end by 6 bases; junction bases not matched to a gene: 8. The CDR3 sequence: CASSPQGAQLEQYF. The CDR3 nucleotides read TGTGCCAGCAGTCCACAGGGGGCTCAACTCGAGCAGTACTTC.

The DNA for the CDR3 is TGTGCCAGCAGCCGACGTGTAGATACGCAGTATTTT. Encoded protein: CASSRRVDTQYF. The chain is built from TRBV7-2 and TRBJ2-3, with D unclear. V was shortened by 5 bases and J by 5 bases, with 8 bases between the two germline ends. Germline CDR1 and CDR2: SGHTA and FQGNSA. This CDR3 has 12 residues.

The CDR3 spells CASRSGPSTDTQYF. CDR3 sequence (DNA): TGTGCCAGCAGGAGCGGGCCGAGCACAGATACGCAGTATTTT. This rearrangement joins TRBV12-3 or TRBV12-4 to TRBJ2-3; possibly TRBD2 for D (6 bases). Trimming shortened V by 6 bases and J by 0 bases, and 10 bases separated the two germline ends. The CDR3 contains 14 residues.

The rearrangement joins TRBV18 to TRBJ2-5; the match to TRBD2 covers 9 bases. CDR3 length: 16 residues. From germline, CDR1 is KGHSH and CDR2 LQKENI. J lost 11 bases, V lost 4 bases, and 17 bases had no gene match. The CDR3 loop is CASSQSEVAGAGLQYF. DNA of the CDR3: TGTGCCAGCTCACAAAGCGAGGTAGCGGGAGCTGGACTACAGTACTTC. Variable domain in full (rest from reference TRBV18 and TRBJ2-5): NAGVMQNPRHLVRRRGQEARLRCSPMKGHSHVYWYRQLPEEGLKFMVYLQKENIIDESGMPKERFSAEFPKEGPSILRIQQVVRGDSAAYFCASSQSEVAGAGLQYFGPGTRLLVL.

This clonotype appeared a few times. V and J are TRBV11-2 and TRBJ2-2; D gene unclear. Germline-derived CDR1 and CDR2 are SGHAT and FQNNGV. V lost 4 bases, J lost 5 bases, and 14 bases lay in between. The CDR3 spans 15 residues. CDR3 coding DNA: TGTGCCAGCAGCTCGATAGTAATCGGGACCGGGGAGCTGTTTTTT. Its protein product is CASSSIVIGTGELFF.

This sequence joins TRBV12-3 or TRBV12-4 and TRBJ1-1; TRBD1 might be the D (5 bases). Trimming stripped 5 bases from V and 1 base from J, with 14 bases between. The CDR3 has 15 residues. CDR3 nucleotide sequence: TGTGCCAGCAGTCCCCCGGGACCGACGAACACTGAAGCTTTCTTT. This gives the protein CASSPPGPTNTEAFF.

This clonotype was recorded many times. The chain joins TRBV7-2 to TRBJ1-2; D is ambiguous. The length of the CDR3 is 15 residues. Germline assignment: CDR1 SGHTA and CDR2 FQGNSA. With 1 base removed from V and 0 bases from J, the gap between germline ends came to 9 bases. The CDR3 DNA sequence: TGTGCCAGCAGCTTAGGGAGAGCCTCTAACTATGGCTACACCTTC. Protein product: CASSLGRASNYGYTF.

The chain links TRBV7-8 to TRBJ2-7; D is uncertain. In germline, CDR1 is SGHVS, CDR2 FQNEAQ. The CDR3 spans 16 residues. Between the trimmed V and J ends, which lost 1 base and 5 bases, there was a span of 18 bases. CDR3 coding DNA: TGTGCCAGCAGCTTAGTGGTTTCACAGAGAGTCCACGAGCAGTACTTC. This encodes CASSLVVSQRVHEQYF.

CDR3 amino acids: CASSQWWMNGEKLFF. The DNA of the CDR3 is TGCGCCAGCAGTCAATGGTGGATGAACGGTGAAAAACTGTTTTTT. The chain recombines TRBV23-1 with TRBJ1-4; the D is unclear. TRBV23-1 is placed among ORFs of uncertain function. V lost 1 base, J lost 7 bases, and 13 bases lay in between. The CDR3 loop spans 15 amino acids.

V and J are TRBV27 and TRBJ2-7, with D perhaps given as TRBD1 or TRBD2 (5 bases each). CDR3 length equals 15 residues. The V and J ends lost 5 bases and 8 bases respectively, with 22 bases between them. The germline gives CDR1 MNHEY, CDR2 SMNVEV (reference sequence). The CDR3 loop reads CASSLRSAGSLKQYF. CDR3 DNA sequence: TGTGCCAGCAGTCTCCGTAGTGCAGGGAGCTTGAAGCAGTACTTC.

The V call is TRBV19, the J call TRBJ2-2; weak D call: TRBD2 (6 bases). This CDR3 has 17 amino acids. The ends were cut back, 3 bases at V and 2 bases at J, with 16 bases in the middle. The V gene's germline CDR1 is LNHDA and CDR2 SQIVND (reference sequence). The CDR3 sequence: CASSMTRLAQNTGELFF. DNA for the CDR3: TGTGCCAGTAGTATGACCCGTCTAGCGCAAAACACCGGGGAGCTGTTTTTT. Complete variable domain (other parts from reference TRBV19 and TRBJ2-2): DGGITQSPKYLFRKEGQNVTLSCEQNLNHDAMYWYRQDPGQGLRLIYYSQIVNDFQKGDIAEGYSVSREKKESFPLTVTSAQKNPTAFYLCASSMTRLAQNTGELFFGEGSRLTVL.

This clonotype was recorded a few times. As DNA, the CDR3 is TGTGCCAGCTCGGGGGACGGCACAGATACGCAGTATTTT. Amino acid sequence: CASSGDGTDTQYF. The rearrangement joins TRBV7-9 to TRBJ2-3; perhaps TRBD2 as D (6 bases). V lost 8 bases, J lost 1 base, and 10 bases lay in between. This CDR3 spans 13 amino acids. The germline CDR1 and CDR2 sequences are SEHNR and FQNEAQ (reference sequence).

This clonotype has more than one count but fewer than ten. CDR3 in amino acids: CASSHDTGISYEQYF. CDR3 nucleotides: TGTGCCAGCAGCCACGACACAGGGATTTCCTACGAGCAGTACTTC. V usage is TRBV7-9 and J usage is TRBJ2-7, with D possibly matching TRBD1 (6 bases). The V and J ends lost 5 bases and 1 base respectively, with 15 bases between them. The CDR3 runs to 15 residues. Germline CDR1 is SEHNR and CDR2 is FQNEAQ (reference sequence).

This clonotype was counted only a few times. The chain employs TRBV4-3 and TRBJ2-1; D unclear. The CDR3 sequence is 15 residues long. The V gene's germline CDR1 is LGHNA and CDR2 YSLEER. Trimming took 0 bases from V and 4 from J, leaving 10 bases between them. CDR3: CASSQDSGGYNEQFF. CDR3 DNA sequence: TGCGCCAGCAGCCAAGATTCTGGCGGATACAATGAGCAGTTCTTC.